Listed below are T cell receptor beta chains from one sample, sequenced in a study of blood T cells in healthy people across ages. TCRdb processed the 5' RACE reads anew with MiXCR; each CDR3 protein has one entry. The sample carries about 560,000 distinct CDR3 sequences, roughly a quarter recorded once. This sample also belongs to another study, concerning T cells of mothers and their children.

Material for sequencing was blood. The receptors shown here come from a boy between 2 and 10 years old in good health. Each CDR3 is given with its conserved first and last residue. A D gene is named only where the DNA matches it firmly. The size of a clone is reported for some rows only, either as once, few or many, or as a class for expanded clones.

d_call clone_size j_call cdr3_length v_call cdr3_aa cdr3_nt
NA NA TRBJ2-2 13 TRBV29-1 CSVAKLGTGELFF TGCAGCGTTGCAAAGCTGGGGACCGGGGAGCTGTTTTTT
TRBD1 NA TRBJ1-2 14 TRBV7-9 CATERYRGYTGYTF TGTGCCACTGAGAGGTACAGGGGATACACCGGCTACACCTTC
TRBD1 NA TRBJ1-3 17 TRBV3-1 CASSQRGTVRSGNTIYF TGTGCCAGCAGCCAGCGGGGGACAGTCCGCTCTGGAAACACCATATATTTT
NA few TRBJ2-1 15 TRBV14 CASSQAGTPDNEQFF TGTGCCAGCAGCCAAGCCGGGACGCCGGACAATGAGCAGTTCTTC
TRBD1 few TRBJ1-4 15 TRBV7-2 CASSLGYRGNEKLFF TGTGCCAGCAGCTTAGGTTACAGGGGAAATGAAAAACTGTTTTTT
TRBD2 NA TRBJ2-7 15 TRBV13 CASSVTGTSAYEQYF TGTGCCAGCAGCGTCACCGGGACTAGCGCCTACGAGCAGTACTTC
NA NA TRBJ2-3 13 TRBV29-1 CSVGGKYTDTQYF TGCAGCGTTGGCGGGAAATACACAGATACGCAGTATTTT
NA NA TRBJ2-4 16 TRBV6-6 CASSSTMVGAKNIQYF TGTGCCAGCAGTTCTACTATGGTGGGAGCCAAAAACATTCAGTACTTC
NA few TRBJ2-5 14 TRBV11-2 CASSLVLAKETQYF TGTGCCAGCAGCTTAGTACTAGCCAAAGAGACCCAGTACTTC
NA many TRBJ2-4 14 TRBV12-3/TRBV12-4 CATSRAGTKNIQYF TGTGCCACCTCCCGCGCCGGGACCAAAAACATTCAGTACTTC
NA few TRBJ2-1 14 TRBV6-2/TRBV6-3 CASSYGLRPLEQFF TGTGCCAGCAGTTACGGACTCCGGCCGTTAGAGCAGTTCTTC
NA few TRBJ2-3 14 TRBV5-5 CASSPTVPDGTQYF TGTGCCAGCAGCCCGACCGTACCAGATGGGACGCAGTATTTT
TRBD2 NA TRBJ2-1 13 TRBV29-1 CSVGAGSYNEQFF TGCAGCGTTGGAGCGGGATCTTACAATGAGCAGTTCTTC
TRBD2 few TRBJ2-5 15 TRBV5-1 CASSPGLEVAKTQYF TGCGCCAGCAGCCCCGGACTAGAGGTCGCCAAGACCCAGTACTTC
NA few TRBJ2-4 15 TRBV15 CATSAHGTPGNIQYF TGTGCCACCAGCGCGCACGGGACCCCTGGAAACATTCAGTACTTC
NA few TRBJ2-1 18 TRBV7-2 CASSRKVQGRTQGDEQFF TGTGCCAGCAGCAGAAAGGTTCAAGGGAGAACCCAAGGCGATGAGCAGTTCTTC
NA NA TRBJ2-6 14 TRBV29-1 CSVGSGSGANVLTF TGCAGCGTTGGATCCGGGTCTGGGGCCAACGTCCTGACTTTC
NA few TRBJ1-5 13 TRBV12-3/TRBV12-4 CASRGRYNQPQHF TGTGCCAGCAGGGGACGGTACAATCAGCCCCAGCATTTT
NA NA TRBJ1-5 15 TRBV5-1 CASSLDDQPLQPQHF TGCGCCAGCAGCTTGGATGACCAGCCGCTACAGCCCCAGCATTTT
NA NA TRBJ1-3 14 TRBV6-5 CASSYREAGNTIYF TGTGCCAGCAGTTATAGGGAGGCAGGAAACACCATATATTTT
TRBD2 NA TRBJ2-7 14 TRBV5-5 CASSLTGTKDEQYF TGTGCCAGCAGCCTCACCGGGACTAAGGACGAGCAGTACTTC
TRBD1 few TRBJ2-2 13 TRBV6-1 CASWTGNTGELFF TGTGCCAGTTGGACAGGGAACACCGGGGAGCTGTTTTTT
NA few TRBJ2-5 15 TRBV20-1 CSARIAREGGETQYF TGCAGTGCTAGAATAGCGAGAGAGGGAGGAGAGACCCAGTACTTC
NA NA TRBJ2-3 13 TRBV7-7 CASSLLSADTQYF TGTGCTAGCAGCTTATTGAGCGCAGATACGCAGTATTTT
TRBD2 NA TRBJ2-5 13 TRBV4-3 CASSHTSEETQYF TGCGCCAGCAGCCATACTAGCGAAGAGACCCAGTACTTC
NA NA TRBJ1-1 14 TRBV6-5 CASSSLGRNTEAFF TGTGCCAGCAGCTCCCTGGGCCGGAACACTGAAGCTTTCTTT
NA NA TRBJ2-5 15 TRBV4-3 CASSQDPIAEETQYF TGCGCCAGCAGCCAAGATCCCATAGCGGAAGAGACCCAGTACTTC
NA NA TRBJ2-5 14 TRBV7-2 CASSSWTAQETQYF TGTGCCAGCAGCTCCTGGACTGCGCAAGAGACCCAGTACTTC
TRBD1 few TRBJ1-1 15 TRBV15 CATRPGTGLNTEAFF TGTGCCACCCGTCCCGGGACAGGGCTGAACACTGAAGCTTTCTTT
TRBD1 NA TRBJ2-5 16 TRBV19 CASSIAGTGAQETQYF TGTGCCAGTAGTATAGCTGGGACAGGGGCCCAAGAGACCCAGTACTTC
TRBD2 few TRBJ2-5 14 TRBV4-1 CASALAGDQETQYF TGCGCCAGCGCACTAGCGGGGGACCAAGAGACCCAGTACTTC
TRBD2 NA TRBJ2-1 16 TRBV4-2 CASSQEEVAGEAEQFF TGTGCCAGCAGCCAAGAGGAAGTAGCGGGAGAGGCTGAGCAGTTCTTC
TRBD1 few TRBJ1-4 15 TRBV7-9 CASSGSDRAEEKLFF TGTGCCAGCAGCGGCTCGGACAGGGCGGAGGAAAAACTGTTTTTT
NA once TRBJ2-1 12 TRBV15 CATSRDYNEQFF TGTGCCACCAGCAGGGACTACAATGAGCAGTTCTTC
TRBD1 NA TRBJ2-5 14 TRBV5-1 CASSREQGEETQYF TGCGCCAGCAGCCGCGAGCAGGGGGAAGAGACCCAGTACTTC
NA few TRBJ2-5 14 TRBV3-1 CASSQRGFQETQYF TGTGCCAGCAGCCAAAGGGGCTTCCAAGAGACCCAGTACTTC
NA few TRBJ2-1 16 TRBV4-1 CASSQDPSLLKGEQFF TGCGCCAGCAGCCAAGATCCTTCACTCCTTAAGGGTGAGCAGTTCTTC
NA NA TRBJ1-4 16 TRBV5-1 CASSLDLTANNEKLFF TGCGCCAGCAGCTTGGACCTGACAGCCAATAATGAAAAACTGTTTTTT
TRBD1 NA TRBJ1-2 16 TRBV7-8 CASSPRQGLRINGYTF TGTGCCAGCAGCCCCCGACAGGGTCTCCGAATAAATGGCTACACCTTC
NA few TRBJ1-3 16 TRBV10-2 CASSESSGTSGNTIYF TGCGCCAGCAGTGAGTCCTCAGGGACTTCAGGAAACACCATATATTTT
TRBD1 NA TRBJ1-3 19 TRBV7-9 CASSHTGSGQGGSGNTIYF TGTGCCAGCAGCCATACAGGCTCTGGACAGGGTGGATCTGGAAACACTATATATTTT
NA few TRBJ2-7 14 TRBV5-1 CASSYAGGSYEQYF TGCGCCAGCAGCTACGCTGGGGGCTCCTACGAGCAGTACTTC
NA few TRBJ2-5 12 TRBV5-6 CASVTFQETQYF TGTGCCAGCGTCACGTTTCAAGAGACCCAGTACTTC
NA few TRBJ1-3 16 TRBV7-8 CASSPTSGSYGNTIYF TGTGCCAGCAGTCCAACGTCAGGGAGCTACGGAAACACCATATATTTT
NA NA TRBJ1-3 15 TRBV5-1 CASSLLGARENTIYF TGCGCCAGCAGCTTGCTGGGGGCTAGGGAAAACACCATATATTTT
NA NA TRBJ2-5 13 TRBV2 CARTYQGGETQYF TGTGCCAGAACCTATCAGGGGGGAGAGACCCAGTACTTC
NA many TRBJ2-6 15 TRBV7-9 CASSLGASGANVLTF TGTGCCAGCAGTTTAGGGGCTTCTGGGGCCAACGTCCTGACTTTC
TRBD2 NA TRBJ2-5 16 TRBV5-1 CASSSFSGGVQETQYF TGCGCCAGCAGCTCGTTTAGCGGGGGGGTCCAAGAGACCCAGTACTTC
NA few TRBJ2-2 18 TRBV27 CASSSISGFMTLSGELFF TGTGCCAGCAGTTCCATCTCAGGGTTTATGACCCTTTCCGGGGAGCTGTTTTTT
NA few TRBJ2-7 16 TRBV5-1 CASSLVGFDIRYEQYF TGCGCCAGCAGCTTGGTGGGGTTCGACATCCGATACGAGCAGTACTTC
NA NA TRBJ2-3 14 TRBV11-2 CASSVNVITDTQYF TGTGCCAGCAGCGTGAACGTTATCACAGATACGCAGTATTTT
TRBD1 NA TRBJ2-5 15 TRBV27 CASSSWTGVRETQYF TGTGCCAGCAGTTCCTGGACAGGGGTGAGAGAGACCCAGTACTTC
NA NA TRBJ1-3 16 TRBV20-1 CSARNSQALTGNTIYF TGCAGTGCTAGGAACTCACAGGCCCTCACGGGAAACACCATATATTTT
NA NA TRBJ2-7 13 TRBV7-9 CASRDANSYEQYF TGTGCCAGCCGGGACGCGAACTCCTACGAGCAGTACTTC
NA few TRBJ1-2 12 TRBV6-5 CASRGPYSGYTF TGTGCCAGCAGAGGGCCCTACAGCGGCTACACCTTC
TRBD2 NA TRBJ2-7 15 TRBV4-1 CASSQGPGLAGEQYF TGCGCCAGCAGCCAAGGTCCGGGACTAGCGGGCGAGCAGTACTTC
TRBD1 few TRBJ2-5 17 TRBV10-3 CAISALLTRGQGETQYF TGTGCCATCAGTGCCCTCCTCACGAGGGGGCAGGGGGAGACCCAGTACTTC
NA NA TRBJ1-2 14 TRBV15 CATSSKYRNYGYTF TGTGCCACCAGCAGTAAATACCGAAACTATGGCTACACCTTC